Here is one TCR beta chain with its context. Authors' data handling: Cell counts per sample came from amplifying reference gene primers. Profiling relied on immunoSEQ multiplex PCR, and the TCRdb table lists in-frame clones only, not all of them. V and J calls and clone size are those listed in that table; D and trimming were worked out from the DNA. Seen here are 70,000 to 95,000 clones, roughly 80% observed once, and the top ten hold approximately 1.7%. The CDR3 is made up of 15 amino acids. V was clipped by 5 bases and J by 2 bases, with 16 bases between them. Per germline, CDR1 MNHEY and CDR2 SMNVEV (reference sequence). These data belong to a study of blood T cell repertoires in COVID-19. Study context: The United States, Italy and Spain provided the acute and convalescent COVID-19 samples. PBMCs, B-cell-depleted T cells, or T cells provided the cDNA or gDNA that made up the material.

Sample: peripheral blood. This receptor was obtained from a woman aged 60 to 75 with acute or convalescent COVID-19. This chain uses TRBV27 with TRBJ2-7, with D maybe TRBD2 (7 bases). This chain's CDR3 is CASSGAGAVTYEQYF. Written as DNA, the CDR3 is TGTGCCAGCAGTGGCGCGGGGGCCGTCACCTACGAGCAGTACTTC.